This entry describes one TCR beta chain. Its antigen remains unidentified. This sample is part of a study of shared clonotypes between healthy human individuals. Findings of the study overall: Investigators expected sequencing depth to affect clonotype sharing among donors.

With 0 bases removed from V and 9 bases from J, the gap between germline ends came to 10 bases. Germline-derived CDR1 and CDR2 are SGHRS and YFSETQ. This CDR3 has 13 residues. The assay was immunoSEQ multiplex PCR, and TCRdb's table has in-frame clones only and misses some. Found here are about 2 million clones, about 95% of them singletons; the top ten hold 0.9% to 1.4%. CD8 cells regarded as naive lacked CD45RO, were positively chosen for CCR7, and omitted terminally differentiated effector memory CD45RA+ cells. The TCR comes from a man aged 18 to 29 in good health. Input material: naive CD8+ T cells sorted from blood. The chain combines TRBV5-1 with TRBJ2-1, with D unclear. CDR3 DNA: TGCGCCAGCAGCTTGGAGCCATGGGGTGAGCAGTTCTTC. It specifies CASSLEPWGEQFF.